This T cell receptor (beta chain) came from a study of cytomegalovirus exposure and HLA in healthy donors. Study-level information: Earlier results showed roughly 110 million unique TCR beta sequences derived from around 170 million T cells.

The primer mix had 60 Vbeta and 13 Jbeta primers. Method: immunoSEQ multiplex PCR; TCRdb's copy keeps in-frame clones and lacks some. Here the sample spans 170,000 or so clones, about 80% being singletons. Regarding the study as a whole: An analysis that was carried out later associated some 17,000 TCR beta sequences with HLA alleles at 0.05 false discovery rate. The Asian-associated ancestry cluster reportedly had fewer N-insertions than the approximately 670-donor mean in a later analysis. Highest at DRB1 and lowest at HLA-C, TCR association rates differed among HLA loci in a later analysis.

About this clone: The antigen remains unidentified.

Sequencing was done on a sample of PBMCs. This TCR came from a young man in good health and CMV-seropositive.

CDR3 region: CASSFLWSGGAETQYF. In DNA form, the CDR3 reads TGTGCCAGCAGCTTCCTGTGGAGCGGGGGGGCAGAGACCCAGTACTTC. The chain couples TRBV7-6 to TRBJ2-5; 10 nucleotides align to TRBD2. Germline values: CDR1 SGHVS, CDR2 FNYEAQ. V lost 3 bases to trimming and J lost 4 bases; unmatched junction nucleotides: 8. CDR3 size: 16 residues.